The present entry profiles one T cell receptor beta chain with its context. The sample is drawn from a study of PD-1 blockade in classical Hodgkin lymphoma. TCRdb keeps only in-frame clones here, not all; method: immunoSEQ multiplex PCR. The profile covers 35,000 to 45,000 clones, with roughly 70% appearing a single time and 2.8% taken by the ten largest. The CDR3 consists of 13 residues. Trimming took off 7 bases at V and 12 bases at J, with 19 bases between the two ends. Germline-derived CDR1 and CDR2 are ENHRY and SYGVKD. Every patient had relapsed following autologous stem cell transplantation, and cohorts differed in brentuximab vedotin exposure.

This chain connects TRBV10-3 to TRBJ2-1, with D tentatively TRBD1 (5 bases). The source of this sequence is a human donor with classical Hodgkin lymphoma. The sample here was peripheral blood mononuclear cells (PBMCs), taken before the second cycle of nivolumab. Here the CDR3 reads CAINRFQGDGQFF. The CDR3 DNA sequence: TGTGCCATCAACCGTTTTCAGGGTGATGGGCAGTTCTTC.